This T cell receptor beta chain was observed in a study of cytomegalovirus exposure and HLA in healthy donors. Study-wide results and limits: In a later analysis, TCR beta V- and J-gene trimming showed a link to a missense DCLRE1C variant. Some 17,000 TCR beta sequences were associated with HLA alleles at 0.05 false discovery rate in a later analysis.

Of note for this clone: As yet, its antigen is unknown.

The PCR was carried out with 60 Vbeta primers and 13 Jbeta primers. Using immunoSEQ multiplex PCR, the repertoire was profiled, and TCRdb retains in-frame clones only, with some absent. This repertoire shows about 140,000 clones, roughly four fifths found once; its top ten account for around 3.9%. Germline V gene data show CDR1 as SGHRS and CDR2 as YFSETQ. V was trimmed by 1 base and J by 0 bases, leaving 10 bases between them. This CDR3 has 16 amino acids. Source material: PBMCs. The source of this sequence is a middle-aged man in good health and CMV-seropositive. This chain joins TRBV5-1 and TRBJ2-2; D is possibly TRBD2 (6 bases). As DNA, the CDR3 is TGCGCCAGCAGCTTGCAGCCGGGGGCGAACACCGGGGAGCTGTTTTTT. It specifies CASSLQPGANTGELFF.